Following are 16 T cell receptor beta chains from one sample sequenced in a study of OX40 agonist ivuxolimab in advanced cancers. Generated by immunoSEQ multiplex PCR, the TCRdb table keeps only in-frame clones and is missing some. The table has tens of thousands of clones, about 90% seen once. Specimen: CD4+ or CD8+ T cells sorted from blood, collected in a trial of the OX40 agonist ivuxolimab. The receptors derive from an adult with an advanced solid tumor such as melanoma, head and neck, liver or kidney cancer.

The chain uses TRBV5-1 and TRBJ2-2, with 13 positions matching TRBD2. The V segment lost 2 bases and the J segment 0 bases; nucleotides outside the gene matches: 7. Per germline, CDR1 SGHRS and CDR2 YFSETQ. The CDR3 covers 19 residues. The CDR3 sequence: CASSFRTSGRGANTGELFF. Written as DNA, the CDR3 is TGCGCCAGCAGCTTTAGGACTAGCGGGAGAGGGGCGAACACCGGGGAGCTGTTTTTT.

The gene calls are TRBV28 and TRBJ1-2, with TRBD1 matching 7 bases. CDR1 and CDR2 (germline): MDHEN, SYDVKM. This CDR3 comprises 14 residues. J was trimmed by 3 bases and V by 4 bases; bases with no gene match: 5. In nucleotides, the CDR3 is TGTGCCAGCAGTTCACAGGGGTCGGACTATGGCTACACCTTC. Its translation is CASSSQGSDYGYTF.

This clone came up a few times. This chain joins TRBV6-6 and TRBJ1-5, with D unresolved. The CDR3 runs to 13 residues. Germline V lookup: CDR1 MNHNY, CDR2 SVGAGI (reference sequence). V was clipped by 6 bases and J by 6 bases, with 12 bases between them. The CDR3 here is CASSLASRQPQHF. The CDR3 nucleotides read TGTGCCAGCAGCCTGGCATCTCGTCAGCCCCAGCATTTT.

Here the CDR3 reads CASSLERNTEAFF. The CDR3 DNA reads as TGTGCCAGCAGCTTAGAGCGTAACACTGAAGCTTTCTTT. The chain combines TRBV11-3 with TRBJ1-1; no reliable D call. Germline CDR1 is SGHNT and CDR2 is YENEEA. Trimming took 0 bases from V and 2 from J, leaving 4 bases between them. The CDR3 runs to 13 residues.

V is TRBV10-3 and J is TRBJ2-7; D gene uncertain. This CDR3 has 14 amino acids. The ends were cut back, 6 bases at V and 3 bases at J, with 15 bases in the middle. CDR1 is ENHRY, CDR2 SYGVKD, per germline. The CDR3 sequence: CAIRETQGRYEQYF. The CDR3 DNA follows: TGTGCCATCAGGGAGACTCAAGGTCGCTACGAGCAGTACTTC.

The chain joins TRBV10-1 to TRBJ1-5; D unresolved. Germline CDR1 and CDR2: WNHNN and SYGVQD (reference sequence). The CDR3 is 12 residues long. V was shortened by 0 bases and J by 7 bases, with 4 bases between the two germline ends. The DNA for the CDR3 is TGCGCCAGCAGTGAGTCGACACAGCCCCAGCATTTT. Protein sequence: CASSESTQPQHF.

The chain links TRBV6-1 to TRBJ2-3, with TRBD1 as a possible D gene (8 bases). The CDR3 has 15 amino acids. Germline CDR1 is MNHNS and CDR2 is SASEGT. Trimming removed 8 bases at V and 7 bases at J, with 22 bases between. CDR3 sequence reads: CASEGQGLLSNTQYF. CDR3 bases: TGTGCCAGCGAAGGACAGGGACTATTATCGAATACGCAGTATTTT.

The V call is TRBV15, the J call TRBJ2-5; a weak D match, TRBD1 (7 bases). From germline, CDR1 is LNHNV and CDR2 YYDKDF (reference sequence). With 5 bases removed from V and 5 bases from J, the gap between germline ends came to 12 bases. This CDR3 is 13 amino acids long. The CDR3 here is CATSRRGLETQYF. CDR3 nucleotide sequence: TGTGCCACCAGCCGGAGGGGGCTTGAGACCCAGTACTTC.

This chain uses TRBV5-1 with TRBJ2-7; D may match TRBD1 or TRBD2 (6 bases each). V lost 0 bases to trimming and J lost 9 bases, with 19 bases between them. The germline gives CDR1 SGHRS, CDR2 YFSETQ. This CDR3 spans 15 amino acids. Here the CDR3 DNA reads TGCGCCAGCAGCTTGGGGGGGGCGACCTACGACGGGCAGTACTTC. Amino acid sequence: CASSLGGATYDGQYF.

This clone was detected once. The genes are TRBV4-1 and TRBJ2-3; D is undetermined. The CDR3 sequence is 16 residues long. Germline V gene data show CDR1 as MGHRA and CDR2 as YSYEKL. V shed 4 bases and J shed 0 bases, with 14 bases lying between them. The CDR3 DNA reads TGCGCCAGCAGCCCGTCGAGAGCGATGAGCACAGATACGCAGTATTTT. It is translated as CASSPSRAMSTDTQYF.

The genes are TRBV10-3 and TRBJ2-5; tentatively, D is TRBD1 (6 bases). Germline CDR1 ENHRY, CDR2 SYGVKD. With 4 bases removed from V and 5 bases from J, the gap between germline ends came to 8 bases. The CDR3 consists of 12 residues. DNA of the CDR3: TGTGCCATCAGTGCAAGGGGGGAGACCCAGTACTTC. This translates into CAISARGETQYF.

This chain connects TRBV10-1 to TRBJ1-1, with 9 bases that match TRBD1. Germline values: CDR1 WNHNN, CDR2 SYGVQD (reference sequence). The ends lost 1 base at V and 6 bases at J; junction bases unmatched: 9. The CDR3 consists of 16 residues. The CDR3 DNA follows: TGCGCCAGCAGTGAGTTGGGGACAGGGAGGGATGCTGAAGCTTTCTTT. It encodes CASSELGTGRDAEAFF.

V gene TRBV23-1 combines with J gene TRBJ1-5; the match to TRBD1 covers 9 bases. TRBV23-1 is filed as an ORF, its function uncertain. Unmatched junction bases numbered 6, after V lost 3 bases and J lost 3 bases. The CDR3 consists of 16 residues. The CDR3 sequence is CASSQWTGDYNQPQHF. CDR3 bases: TGCGCCAGCAGTCAGTGGACAGGGGACTACAATCAGCCCCAGCATTTT.

This clone showed up just a few times. The gene calls are TRBV7-2 and TRBJ1-1; D remains unclear. The V end lost 5 bases, the J end lost 6 bases, and 7 bases lay between the germline ends. Germline CDR1 SGHTA, CDR2 FQGNSA. The CDR3 is made up of 11 amino acids. CDR3: CASSGRSEAFF. The CDR3 DNA reads TGTGCCAGCAGCGGGAGGTCTGAAGCTTTCTTT.

This clone was seen only a few times. The chain employs TRBV6-6 and TRBJ2-1, with 7 bases fitting TRBD2. Germline lookup yields CDR1 MNHNY and CDR2 SVGAGI (reference sequence). The CDR3 consists of 16 residues. V dropped 2 bases and J dropped 4; count of bases not matched to a gene: 8. CDR3 nucleotide sequence: TGTGCCAGCAGTTACGGGGCGGGACTACCATACAATGAGCAGTTCTTC. Protein: CASSYGAGLPYNEQFF.

V gene TRBV27 combines with J gene TRBJ2-5; 8 nucleotides agree with TRBD1. Germline lookup yields CDR1 MNHEY and CDR2 SMNVEV (reference sequence). Trimming cost V 6 bases and J 5 bases; bases outside gene matches: 8. The CDR3 sequence is 14 residues long. Here the CDR3 DNA reads TGTGCCAGCAGGACAGGGGCTGGTTGGGAGACCCAGTACTTC. It encodes CASRTGAGWETQYF.